Listed here are 13 T cell receptor beta chains from one sample, sequenced in a study of cytomegalovirus exposure and HLA in healthy donors. Use of 60 Vbeta and 13 Jbeta primers characterized the PCR. Some clones are missing from TCRdb's copy, which holds only in-frame ones; the method was immunoSEQ multiplex PCR. The sample holds 90,000 to 140,000 clones; roughly three quarters are singletons and the top ten take approximately 3%. Sample: PBMCs. All receptors derive from a man aged 25 to 45 in good health and CMV-seronegative.

This clone turned up a few times. This rearrangement joins TRBV6-5 to TRBJ1-1; no clear D. Trimming cost V 4 bases and J 5 bases, with 11 bases left between them. The CDR3 length is 13 residues. Germline CDR1 and CDR2: MNHEY and SVGAGI. CDR3 nucleotide sequence: TGTGCCAGCAGTTTAATCGCGGAGACTGAAGCTTTCTTT. Its protein is CASSLIAETEAFF.

This sequence joins TRBV4-1 and TRBJ2-4; 9 nucleotides agree with TRBD1. Germline CDR1 and CDR2: MGHRA and YSYEKL. The trim removed 0 bases at V and 8 bases at J, leaving 8 bases unmatched. The CDR3 has 16 amino acids. The CDR3 DNA sequence: TGCGCCAGCAGCCAAGATCGAACAGGGGGCATCGACATTCAGTACTTC. Translation gives CASSQDRTGGIDIQYF.

This clone was detected a few times. The V call is TRBV9, the J call TRBJ1-6, with D hard to call. Germline V gene lookup returns CDR1 SGDLS and CDR2 YYNGEE. V gave up 4 bases and J gave up 6 bases, with 14 bases separating them. This CDR3 comprises 15 residues. The CDR3 is CASSPLGGSNSPLHF. CDR3 coding DNA: TGTGCCAGCAGCCCCCTGGGCGGGTCTAATTCACCCCTCCACTTT.

The CDR3 loop reads CASSLNGLAGARQFF. CDR3 nucleotides: TGCGCCAGCAGCTTGAATGGACTAGCGGGAGCACGGCAGTTCTTC. The genes are TRBV5-1 and TRBJ2-1; 13 bases agree with TRBD2. This CDR3 contains 15 residues. V lost 1 base to trimming and J lost 12 bases; unmatched junction nucleotides: 7. The germline V gene has CDR1 SGHRS and CDR2 YFSETQ.

This clone came up a few times. V gene TRBV6-5 combines with J gene TRBJ2-3; TRBD2 matches 12 bases. CDR3 size: 16 residues. V was pared by 4 bases and J by 2 bases, with 4 bases of the junction left unmatched. Germline V gives CDR1 MNHEY, CDR2 SVGAGI. The CDR3 DNA follows: TGTGCCAGCAGTTCACTAGCGGGAGGTCCCACAGATACGCAGTATTTT. This gives the protein CASSSLAGGPTDTQYF.

The V gene is TRBV29-1, the J gene TRBJ1-4; D not resolved. This CDR3 has 13 residues. V lost 1 base and J lost 8, with 11 bases in between. Germline CDR1 reads SQVTM; CDR2 reads ANQGSEA. In nucleotides, the CDR3 is TGCAGCGTTGAAGTTCAACTCGGGGAAAAACTGTTTTTT. Residues: CSVEVQLGEKLFF.

This chain links TRBV29-1 with TRBJ1-1, with a tentative D call TRBD1 (5 bases). The CDR3 runs to 15 residues. The V and J ends lost 2 bases and 4 bases respectively, with 17 bases between them. Germline V gene sequence: CDR1 SQVTM, CDR2 ANQGSEA. The chain's CDR3 is CSVELKKGLSTEAFF. CDR3 nucleotide sequence: TGCAGCGTTGAATTGAAGAAGGGGTTGAGCACTGAAGCTTTCTTT.

The V call is TRBV11-2, the J call TRBJ2-1, with 12 bases fitting TRBD2. With 2 bases clipped from V and 10 bases from J, the junction kept 6 bases outside the gene matches. Germline CDR1 SGHAT, CDR2 FQNNGV. This CDR3 is 15 amino acids long. CDR3 DNA sequence: TGTGCCAGCAGCTTATTGCAGACTAGCGGGGGAGAGCAGTTCTTC. Translation gives CASSLLQTSGGEQFF.

V usage is TRBV30 and J usage is TRBJ1-2; TRBD1 matches 7 bases. Per germline, CDR1 GTSNPN and CDR2 SVGIG (reference sequence). CDR3 length: 14 amino acids. V trimming: 8 bases; J trimming: 3 bases; junction bases outside the gene matches: 12. This CDR3 reads CAGRLQGRDYGYTF. Here the CDR3 DNA reads TGTGCCGGACGTCTACAGGGGCGAGACTATGGCTACACCTTC.

A single count supports this clone. The rearrangement joins TRBV28 to TRBJ1-2, with 10 bases that match TRBD1. In germline, CDR1 is MDHEN, CDR2 SYDVKM. V lost 4 bases and J lost 2; bases outside the gene matches: 7. The CDR3 sequence is 16 residues long. The CDR3 DNA reads as TGTGCCAGCAGTTCTCCAGGACAGGGGGTGAACTATGGCTACACCTTC. Translation gives CASSSPGQGVNYGYTF.

This clone appeared a few times. The V and J genes are TRBV28 and TRBJ2-7; 12 bases line up with TRBD2. The V gene end was trimmed by 8 bases and the J gene end by 3 bases; junction bases not matched to a gene: 2. The CDR3 spans 13 residues. Germline V lookup: CDR1 MDHEN, CDR2 SYDVKM. The CDR3 loop reads CASGLAGNYEQYF. The CDR3 coding sequence is TGTGCCAGCGGACTAGCGGGAAACTACGAGCAGTACTTC.

This chain connects TRBV6-1 to TRBJ1-2; a possible D gene is TRBD1 (5 bases). The V end was cut by 3 bases, the J end by 0 bases, with 11 bases between. Per germline, CDR1 MNHNS and CDR2 SASEGT. CDR3 length: 15 amino acids. CDR3 DNA sequence: TGTGCCAGCAGTGAGGGGCAGCTACCTAACTATGGCTACACCTTC. Protein: CASSEGQLPNYGYTF.

The genes are TRBV7-9 and TRBJ2-7; no firm D call. Looked up from germline, CDR1 is SEHNR and CDR2 is FQNEAQ (reference sequence). The V and J ends lost 7 bases and 0 bases respectively, with 10 bases between them. This CDR3 spans 13 amino acids. The CDR3 sequence: CASNLQSSYEQYF. As DNA, the CDR3 is TGTGCCAGCAACCTACAGAGCTCCTACGAGCAGTACTTC.